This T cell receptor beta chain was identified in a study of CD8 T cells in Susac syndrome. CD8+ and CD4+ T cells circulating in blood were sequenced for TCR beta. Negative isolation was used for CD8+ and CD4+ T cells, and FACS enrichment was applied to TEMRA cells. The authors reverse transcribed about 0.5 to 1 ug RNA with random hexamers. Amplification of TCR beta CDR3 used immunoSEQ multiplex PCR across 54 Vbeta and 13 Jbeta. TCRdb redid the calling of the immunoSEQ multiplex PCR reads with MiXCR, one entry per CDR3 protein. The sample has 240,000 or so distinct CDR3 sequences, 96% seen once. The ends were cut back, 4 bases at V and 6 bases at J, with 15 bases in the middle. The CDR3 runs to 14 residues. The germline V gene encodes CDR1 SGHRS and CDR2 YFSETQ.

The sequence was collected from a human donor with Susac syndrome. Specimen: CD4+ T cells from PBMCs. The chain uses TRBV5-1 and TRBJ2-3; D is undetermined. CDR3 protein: CASSPPSLEDTQYF. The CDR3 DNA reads TGCGCCAGCAGCCCGCCCAGTCTGGAGGATACGCAGTATTTT. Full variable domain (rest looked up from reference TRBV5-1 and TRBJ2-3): KAGVTQTPRYLIKTRGQQVTLSCSPISGHRSVSWYQQTPGQGLQFLFEYFSETQRNKGNFPGRFSGRQFSNSRSEMNVSTLELGDSALYLCASSPPSLEDTQYFGPGTRLTVL.